These 8 T cell receptor beta chains were all obtained from the same sample, sequenced in a study of shared clonotypes between healthy human individuals. Sequencing used immunoSEQ multiplex PCR; TCRdb keeps in-frame clones, though not all of them. Of about 590,000 clones listed, 95% to 96% are singletons. CD45RO negativity and positive selection for CCR7 defined naive CD8 cells, a population that excluded terminally differentiated effector memory CD45RA+ cells. Source material: naive CD8+ T cells sorted from blood. The receptors derive from a woman aged 30 to 39 in good health.

The chain recombines TRBV9 with TRBJ2-3; D possibly corresponds to TRBD2 (7 bases). Per the germline V gene, CDR1 is SGDLS and CDR2 is YYNGEE. The ends were cut back, 3 bases at V and 3 bases at J, with 20 bases in the middle. This CDR3 contains 17 residues. DNA for the CDR3: TGTGCCAGCAGCGCAGGGGTTGCGGGAGTGGTGACAGATACGCAGTATTTT. Translating it yields CASSAGVAGVVTDTQYF.

This clone was found once. V usage is TRBV19 and J usage is TRBJ2-5; D might be TRBD2 (6 bases). V was shortened by 2 bases and J by 5 bases, with 12 bases between the two germline ends. This CDR3 is 14 amino acids long. Germline CDR1 LNHDA, CDR2 SQIVND (reference sequence). The CDR3 sequence is CASSIPTRPETQYF. The CDR3 coding sequence is TGTGCCAGTAGTATACCGACTAGGCCCGAGACCCAGTACTTC.

This chain connects TRBV10-3 to TRBJ2-7; perhaps TRBD1 as D (5 bases). Trimming left V 0 bases short and J 5 bases short, with 11 bases between. From germline, CDR1 is ENHRY and CDR2 SYGVKD. CDR3 size: 14 residues. In DNA form, the CDR3 reads TGTGCCATCAGTGAGTCGGGAAGGGGTAACGAGCAGTACTTC. Protein sequence: CAISESGRGNEQYF.

This rearrangement joins TRBV28 to TRBJ2-7; TRBD1 matches 10 bases. The J segment lost 2 bases and the V segment lost 8 bases, leaving 6 bases of the junction unmatched. The CDR3 runs to 14 residues. In germline, CDR1 is MDHEN, CDR2 SYDVKM. The CDR3 here is CASLDRGLTYEQYF. The CDR3 DNA follows: TGTGCCAGCCTCGACAGGGGGCTTACCTACGAGCAGTACTTC.

This chain connects TRBV7-9 to TRBJ2-1, with TRBD2 matching over 10 bases. V lost 5 bases and J lost 7; bases outside the gene matches: 14. The CDR3 is 17 residues long. The germline CDR1 and CDR2 sequences are SEHNR and FQNEAQ (reference sequence). The CDR3 protein is CASSAAFGTSDLNEQFF. The CDR3 DNA sequence: TGTGCCAGCAGCGCAGCCTTCGGGACTAGCGATCTTAATGAGCAGTTCTTC.

The CDR3 coding sequence is TGTGCCAGCTTTGGCGTAGGGGCAGATCTGGCTGGAAACACCATATATTTT. It is translated as CASFGVGADLAGNTIYF. The chain is built from TRBV11-2 and TRBJ1-3; D perhaps matches TRBD1 (5 bases). Trimming left V 8 bases short and J 2 bases short, with 22 bases between. This CDR3 spans 17 amino acids. CDR1 and CDR2 from the germline V gene are SGHAT and FQNNGV.

The chain joins TRBV30 to TRBJ2-5; 7 bases are shared with TRBD1. V was clipped by 8 bases and J by 2 bases; unmatched bases: 11. The CDR3 sequence is 14 residues long. The V gene's germline CDR1 is GTSNPN and CDR2 SVGIG (reference sequence). The DNA of the CDR3 is TGTGCCCCCTTGACCGGGACAGTACAAGAGACCCAGTACTTC. Protein: CAPLTGTVQETQYF.

The sample holds one count of this clone. CDR3 residues: CASSVAGTTDYEQYF. The CDR3 region has the DNA TGTGCCAGCAGCGTAGCCGGGACAACCGATTACGAGCAGTACTTC. The chain joins TRBV9 to TRBJ2-7, with D possibly being TRBD1 (6 bases). V lost 0 bases and J 4 bases, leaving 14 bases between the germline ends. Per germline, CDR1 SGDLS and CDR2 YYNGEE. This CDR3 is 15 amino acids long.